A selection of T cell receptor beta chains follows, all from one sample in a study of neurological immune-mediated disorders. TCRdb reprocessed the 5' RACE reads via MiXCR and lists one record per CDR3 protein. The sample has 85,000 to 100,000 distinct CDR3 sequences; roughly 3.5% are singletons. The sample was PBMCs. The receptor set was obtained from a woman under 30 with multiple sclerosis. Each CDR3 is given without its conserved first and last residue.

j_call,v_call,cdr3_aa
TRBJ1-1,TRBV6-6,ASNLRTGLRGNTEAF
TRBJ1-1,TRBV28,ASTPGGANTEAF
TRBJ2-3,TRBV5-1,ASSSYRTGGADTQY
TRBJ1-2,TRBV6-5,ASSRLGGRASHYGYT
TRBJ2-2,TRBV29-1,SVEDGGELF
TRBJ2-1,TRBV3-1,ASSRTSGGSYNEQF
TRBJ2-7,TRBV4-1,ASRPTESSYEQY
TRBJ2-1,TRBV3-1,ASSQEGLAVPYNEQF
TRBJ2-7,TRBV5-1,ASSRDLTGTGTEQY
TRBJ1-1,TRBV10-3,AISKPGQEAF
TRBJ2-1,TRBV5-6,ASSSQGNEQF
TRBJ2-6,TRBV10-3,AISESGGVGANVLT
TRBJ2-4,TRBV12-3/TRBV12-4,ASSPRGGEDIQY
TRBJ1-2,TRBV6-5,ASSSPRGTVYGYT
TRBJ2-3,TRBV5-1,ASSPRVGEDTQY
TRBJ2-2,TRBV20-1,SARGVSGGATPGELF
TRBJ1-6,TRBV7-2,ASSLTRDSPLH
TRBJ2-3,TRBV5-1,ASSDLRRSTDTQY
TRBJ1-2,TRBV2,ATNRVPNYGYT
TRBJ2-3,TRBV6-2/TRBV6-3,ASRFLEYRTDTQY
TRBJ2-1,TRBV7-3,ASSLMGTGPYNEQF
TRBJ2-5,TRBV7-6,ASSLGGSGQETQY
TRBJ2-7,TRBV5-1,ASRRVTGYEQY
TRBJ2-5,TRBV20-1,SASTAGGKETQY
TRBJ2-1,TRBV6-6,ASSVGDGQF
TRBJ2-2,TRBV11-1,ASSLRFRGGTKNTGELF
TRBJ2-2,TRBV14,ASSLGHNTGELF
TRBJ2-2,TRBV5-1,ASMQGGSGELF
TRBJ2-5,TRBV7-2,ASSLRDRPLTAQY
TRBJ2-3,TRBV5-5,ASSLYEGNTDTQY
TRBJ2-4,TRBV3-1,ATEPGAAAKNIQY
TRBJ1-3,TRBV5-5,ASSRRTGGSGNTIY
TRBJ2-1,TRBV20-1,SAPFGGGAGEQF
TRBJ2-2,TRBV30,AWIEAFEFTGELF
TRBJ2-4,TRBV5-5,ASSSPGHGMDIQY
TRBJ1-5,TRBV14,ASSLGRGQPQH
TRBJ1-6,TRBV20-1,SAREDIGSPLH
TRBJ2-7,TRBV25-1,ASSVHMGQTYEQY
TRBJ1-2,TRBV12-3/TRBV12-4,ASSSGRGPHGYT
TRBJ2-7,TRBV20-1,SARETGDSYEQY
TRBJ2-7,TRBV10-3,AISDRGYEQY